The 24 T cell receptor beta chains below come from one sample, sequenced in a study of CD8 T cells in ankylosing spondylitis. TCRdb re-analysed the 5' RACE reads in MiXCR, keeping a single row per CDR3 protein. Of 250,000 or so distinct CDR3 sequences listed, more than 20% are singletons. Sequences were obtained from blood, either unsorted or a sorted T cell fraction (not recorded which). The source of these receptors is a male donor with ankylosing spondylitis or in good health (not recorded which).

Notes on this clonotype: Mismatch with germline at one junction end may stem from a read error. The chain has TRBV7-9 and TRBJ1-2, with 7 bases aligning to TRBD1. Germline V gives CDR1 SEHNR, CDR2 FQNEAQ (reference sequence). The CDR3 totals 12 residues. The CDR3 DNA reads TGTGCCAGCAGCTCGGATCGGGACAGCCGACGCTTC. Translation gives CASSSDRDSRRF.

This chain connects TRBV18 to TRBJ2-3, with D tentatively TRBD1 (5 bases). Germline values: CDR1 KGHSH, CDR2 LQKENI. The CDR3 totals 15 residues. V lost 3 bases to trimming and J lost 3 bases, with 13 bases between them. The CDR3 spells CASSPRYSGTDTQYF. CDR3 DNA sequence: TGTGCCAGCTCACCTCGTTATTCAGGGACAGATACGCAGTATTTT.

There are a few counts of this clonotype. The rearrangement links TRBV28 to TRBJ2-7; D gene unclear. CDR3 length: 14 amino acids. The germline V gene has CDR1 MDHEN and CDR2 SYDVKM. Trimming cost V 6 bases and J 3 bases, with 15 bases left between them. CDR3 coding DNA: TGTGCCAGCAGCCCCGAGACCGGATACTACGAGCAGTACTTC. Translating it yields CASSPETGYYEQYF.

In this sample, this clonotype turned up a few times. This chain links TRBV5-1 with TRBJ2-3; 8 nucleotides match TRBD1. With V trimmed by 0 bases and J by 0 bases, 9 bases remained unmatched. The CDR3 spans 18 residues. CDR1 is SGHRS and CDR2 is YFSETQ in the germline V gene. In DNA, the CDR3 is TGCGCCAGCAGCTTGGCCGTTTTGGACAGGGCCAGCACAGATACGCAGTATTTT. Translating gives CASSLAVLDRASTDTQYF.

This chain uses TRBV10-3 with TRBJ2-1; tentative D call: TRBD1 (5 bases). CDR1 ENHRY and CDR2 SYGVKD come from the germline V gene. V was trimmed by 6 bases and J by 0 bases, leaving 9 bases between them. This CDR3 is built from 14 residues. CDR3 loop: CAISQGSSYNEQFF. The CDR3, as DNA: TGTGCCATCAGCCAGGGTAGCTCCTACAATGAGCAGTTCTTC.

In this sample, this clonotype turned up many times. J is TRBJ1-2 and V is TRBV5-1, with 9 positions matching TRBD1. Trimming at V came to 3 bases and at J to 4 bases, leaving 7 bases not matched to a gene. CDR3 length equals 15 residues. CDR1 is SGHRS, CDR2 YFSETQ, per germline. CDR3 loop: CASSSGQGILYGYTF. As DNA, the CDR3 is TGCGCCAGCAGCTCAGGACAGGGGATCCTCTATGGCTACACCTTC. Variable domain in full (rest from reference TRBV5-1 and TRBJ1-2): KAGVTQTPRYLIKTRGQQVTLSCSPISGHRSVSWYQQTPGQGLQFLFEYFSETQRNKGNFPGRFSGRQFSNSRSEMNVSTLELGDSALYLCASSSGQGILYGYTFGSGTRLTVV.

This clonotype appeared many times. The chain couples TRBV3-1 to TRBJ1-5; the D gene is possibly TRBD1 (6 bases). Trimming shortened V by 6 bases and J by 2 bases, and 11 bases separated the two germline ends. The CDR3 is made up of 14 amino acids. Germline CDR1 and CDR2: LGHDT and YNNKEL (reference sequence). The CDR3 region is CASSKGVGNQPQHF. The CDR3 bases are TGTGCCAGCAGTAAGGGGGTGGGCAATCAGCCCCAGCATTTT.

The chain carries TRBV7-2 and TRBJ1-1, with 9 bases that match TRBD1. The germline V gene encodes CDR1 SGHTA and CDR2 FQGNSA. The CDR3 is 14 residues long. Trimming removed 5 bases from V and 10 bases from J; junction bases left unmatched: 11. Here the CDR3 DNA reads TGTGCCAGCAGCCTGGGACAGGGACCATTCAGAGCTTTCTTT. This sequence encodes CASSLGQGPFRAFF.

The J gene is TRBJ2-1, the V gene TRBV10-3; a possible D gene is TRBD1 (6 bases). The CDR3 is 13 residues long. Germline lookup yields CDR1 ENHRY and CDR2 SYGVKD. Deletions cut 3 bases from V and 8 bases from J, with 11 bases between. The CDR3 protein is CAISETGIHEQFF. Here the CDR3 DNA reads TGTGCCATCAGTGAAACAGGGATCCATGAGCAGTTCTTC.

This clonotype has a handful of counts. The V gene is TRBV15, the J gene TRBJ1-1; the match to TRBD1 covers 7 bases. The germline gives CDR1 LNHNV, CDR2 YYDKDF (reference sequence). The CDR3 consists of 16 residues. The ends lost 0 bases at V and 0 bases at J; junction bases unmatched: 4. CDR3 sequence reads: CATSREGTEMNTEAFF. CDR3 nucleotides: TGTGCCACCAGCAGAGAGGGGACAGAAATGAACACTGAAGCTTTCTTT.

This clonotype showed up just a few times. The chain joins TRBV7-9 to TRBJ1-1, with D maybe TRBD1 (5 bases). The germline gives CDR1 SEHNR, CDR2 FQNEAQ (reference sequence). The CDR3 sequence is 15 residues long. V lost 6 bases to trimming and J lost 0 bases, with 14 bases between them. CDR3 sequence: CASSRGGAMNTEAFF. The CDR3 nucleotides read TGTGCCAGCAGTAGGGGCGGGGCCATGAACACTGAAGCTTTCTTT.

The table lists this clonotype with a few counts. The chain carries TRBV20-1 and TRBJ2-7; D unclear. From germline, CDR1 is DFQATT and CDR2 SNEGSKA (reference sequence). This CDR3 has 11 amino acids. Trimming stripped 6 bases from V and 0 bases from J, with 6 bases between. The CDR3 here is CSASPSYEQYF. DNA of the CDR3: TGCAGTGCCTCCCCCTCCTACGAGCAGTACTTC.

The table lists this clonotype with a few counts. Written as DNA, the CDR3 is TGTGCCATCAGTGAGGCACAGGTAGCCAAAAACATTCAGTACTTC. The encoded protein is CAISEAQVAKNIQYF. The J gene is TRBJ2-4, the V gene TRBV10-3; perhaps TRBD1 as D (5 bases). The CDR3 loop spans 15 amino acids. Germline V gene sequence: CDR1 ENHRY, CDR2 SYGVKD. V shed 2 bases and J shed 0 bases, with 8 bases lying between them.

This chain uses TRBV6-6 with TRBJ1-2; no clear D gene. Germline CDR1 reads MNHNY; CDR2 reads SVGAGI (reference sequence). The CDR3 runs to 12 residues. With 6 bases removed from V and 2 bases from J, the gap between germline ends came to 7 bases. CDR3 nucleotide sequence: TGTGCCAGCAGCAGGATCAACTATGGCTACACCTTC. Its translation: CASSRINYGYTF.

In its sample, this clonotype was seen many times. This chain links TRBV12-3 or TRBV12-4 with TRBJ1-5; possibly TRBD1 for D (5 bases). The CDR3 is made up of 14 amino acids. V lost 6 bases and J lost 5, with 14 bases in between. The CDR3, as DNA: TGTGCCAGCAGCAGCGACAGAACGGATCAGCCCCAGCATTTT. Protein: CASSSDRTDQPQHF.

Ten or more counts support this clonotype. The chain has TRBV2 and TRBJ1-5; 8 bases align to TRBD1. CDR1 is SNHLY, CDR2 FYNNEI, per germline. V trimming: 5 bases; J trimming: 5 bases; junction bases outside the gene matches: 5. This CDR3 spans 14 amino acids. This chain's CDR3 is CASSLGQGDQPQHF. CDR3 DNA sequence: TGTGCCAGCAGTCTTGGACAGGGCGATCAGCCCCAGCATTTT.

In this sample, this clonotype turned up many times. The chain has TRBV5-1 and TRBJ2-3; TRBD2 aligns across 10 bases. This CDR3 contains 15 residues. From germline, CDR1 is SGHRS and CDR2 YFSETQ. The junction had 5 bases not matched to a gene; V was cut back by 1 base and J by 6 bases. The CDR3 nucleotides are TGCGCCAGCAGCTTGAGCCCTAGCGGGGGCGATACGCAGTATTTT. Protein product: CASSLSPSGGDTQYF.

In its sample, this clonotype was seen a few times. V and J are TRBV7-3 and TRBJ2-1; D ambiguous. CDR1 and CDR2 from the germline V gene are SGHTA and FQGTGA. V was clipped by 5 bases and J by 3 bases, with 17 bases between them. The CDR3 totals 16 residues. Written as DNA, the CDR3 is TGTGCCAGCAGCACCCAAGTAGGCAGGAACTACAATGAGCAGTTCTTC. Translating gives CASSTQVGRNYNEQFF. The full variable domain, in which reference TRBV7-3 and TRBJ2-1 provide the parts outside the CDR3, is GAGVSQTPSNKVTEKGKYVELRCDPISGHTALYWYRQSLGQGPEFLIYFQGTGAADDSGLPNDRFFAVRPEGSVSTLKIQRTERGDSAVYLCASSTQVGRNYNEQFFGPGTRLTVL.

In its sample, this clonotype was seen many times. The rearrangement joins TRBV7-6 to TRBJ1-4; 9 positions agree with TRBD1. This CDR3 region has 14 residues. Germline V gives CDR1 SGHVS, CDR2 FNYEAQ. Trimming cost V 7 bases and J 7 bases; bases outside gene matches: 7. The CDR3, as DNA: TGTGCCAGCACCCTTACAGGGGGCGGTGAAAAACTGTTTTTT. Translated, it gives CASTLTGGGEKLFF.

This chain connects TRBV10-1 to TRBJ2-5; 8 positions match TRBD2. Germline V gene data show CDR1 as WNHNN and CDR2 as SYGVQD (reference sequence). The J segment lost 0 bases and the V segment lost 2 bases, leaving 2 bases of the junction unmatched. The length of the CDR3 is 15 residues. This CDR3 reads CASSEAGGHQETQYF. DNA for the CDR3: TGCGCCAGCAGTGAGGCGGGGGGTCACCAAGAGACCCAGTACTTC.

This clonotype has more than one count but fewer than ten. The J gene is TRBJ2-7, the V gene TRBV6-5, with D possibly being TRBD1 or TRBD2 (5 bases each). The CDR3 sequence is 15 residues long. Trimming stripped 0 bases from V and 2 bases from J, with 11 bases between. The germline gives CDR1 MNHEY, CDR2 SVGAGI. For the CDR3, the DNA is TGTGCCAGCAGTTACTCGGGAGAACAGGCCTACGAGCAGTACTTC. It encodes CASSYSGEQAYEQYF.

This clonotype was seen a handful of times. The chain combines TRBV29-1 with TRBJ1-1; possibly TRBD1 for D (6 bases). The CDR3 totals 10 residues. CDR1 SQVTM and CDR2 ANQGSEA come from the germline V gene. In DNA, the CDR3 is TGCACCGGGGGGCACACTGAAGCTTTCTTT. Translated: CTGGHTEAFF.

This clonotype occurred many times. The rearrangement joins TRBV10-3 to TRBJ2-7; D is possibly TRBD1 or TRBD2 (5 bases each). From germline, CDR1 is ENHRY and CDR2 SYGVKD. The CDR3 totals 13 residues. The V gene lost 7 bases and the J gene lost 3 bases, with 13 bases spanning the gap. CDR3 DNA: TGTGCCATCACAGGAGGTAGGGGCTACGAGCAGTACTTC. Residues: CAITGGRGYEQYF.

This sequence joins TRBV20-1 and TRBJ2-2; D uncertain. Germline assignment: CDR1 DFQATT and CDR2 SNEGSKA (reference sequence). The CDR3 is made up of 13 amino acids. Trimming stripped 0 bases from V and 6 bases from J, with 8 bases between. The CDR3 DNA follows: TGCAGTGCTAGAGAAACCGTATCCGGGGAGCTGTTTTTT. Residues: CSARETVSGELFF.